This TCR beta chain was documented in a study of T cell therapy after organ transplantation. The overall study: T cells were expanded about 2 weeks with 30 CMV class I/II epitopes.

Germline V lookup: CDR1 SGDLS, CDR2 YYNGEE. The CDR3 totals 15 residues. V was trimmed by 4 bases and J by 0 bases, leaving 12 bases between them. Notes on this clone: Its target is not known.

Time point meaning: 20-29 weeks after completion of therapy. Generated by immunoSEQ multiplex PCR, the TCRdb table keeps only in-frame clones and is missing some. The sample carries more than 1,500 clones, around nine tenths recorded once. The rearrangement links TRBV9 to TRBJ2-3; D gene uncertain. Material: CD8+ T cells from blood, obtained after autologous CMV-specific T cell therapy. This clonotype was obtained from a human patient who had received a solid organ transplant and had CMV disease. Some T cells may be supplied by the graft donor. The CDR3 loop is CASSPDPSSTDTQYF. The CDR3 nucleotides read TGTGCCAGCAGCCCGGACCCCTCGAGCACAGATACGCAGTATTTT.